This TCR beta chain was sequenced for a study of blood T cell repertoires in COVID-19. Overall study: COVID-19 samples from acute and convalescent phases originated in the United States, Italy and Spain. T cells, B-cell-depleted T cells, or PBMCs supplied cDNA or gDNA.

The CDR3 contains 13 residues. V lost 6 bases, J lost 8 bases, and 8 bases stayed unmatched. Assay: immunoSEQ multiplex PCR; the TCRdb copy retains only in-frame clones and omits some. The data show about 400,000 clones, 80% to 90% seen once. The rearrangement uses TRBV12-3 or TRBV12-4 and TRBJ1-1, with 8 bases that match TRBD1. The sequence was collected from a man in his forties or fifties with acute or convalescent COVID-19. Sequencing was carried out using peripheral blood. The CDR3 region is CASREHGDREAFF. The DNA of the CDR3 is TGTGCCAGCAGGGAACACGGGGACAGGGAAGCTTTCTTT.